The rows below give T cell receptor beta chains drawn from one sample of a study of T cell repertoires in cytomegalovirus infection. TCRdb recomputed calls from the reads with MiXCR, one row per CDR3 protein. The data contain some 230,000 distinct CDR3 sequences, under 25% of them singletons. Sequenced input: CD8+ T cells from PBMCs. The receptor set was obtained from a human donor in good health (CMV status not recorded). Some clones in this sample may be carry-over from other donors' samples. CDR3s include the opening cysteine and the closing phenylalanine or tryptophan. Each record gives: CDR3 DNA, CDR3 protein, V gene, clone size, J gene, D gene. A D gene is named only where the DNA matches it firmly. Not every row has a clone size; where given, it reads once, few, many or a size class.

CDR3 DNA: TGTGCCAGCAGCTTTCTTCCGGGGGAAATCACAGATACGCAGTATTTT; CDR3 protein: CASSFLPGEITDTQYF; V gene: TRBV7-2; clone size: many; J gene: TRBJ2-3; D gene: NA
CDR3 DNA: TGCAGCGTTGTCAAGGTAGGGGACGAGCAGTTCTTC; CDR3 protein: CSVVKVGDEQFF; V gene: TRBV29-1; clone size: NA; J gene: TRBJ2-1; D gene: NA
CDR3 DNA: TGTGCCATCTCCCAGGCAACTAATGAAAAACTGTTTTTT; CDR3 protein: CAISQATNEKLFF; V gene: TRBV10-3; clone size: NA; J gene: TRBJ1-4; D gene: NA
CDR3 DNA: TGTGCCAGCAGCAGACCGGGACAGAAGGAGCCCCAGCATTTT; CDR3 protein: CASSRPGQKEPQHF; V gene: TRBV6-2/TRBV6-3; clone size: few; J gene: TRBJ1-5; D gene: TRBD1
CDR3 DNA: TGTGCCAGCAGTTTTGGGACAGGGAGCGAGCAGTACTTC; CDR3 protein: CASSFGTGSEQYF; V gene: TRBV12-3/TRBV12-4; clone size: NA; J gene: TRBJ2-7; D gene: TRBD1
CDR3 DNA: TGTGCCAGCAGCCCCGGGACTCGGACTGGAAACACCATATATTTT; CDR3 protein: CASSPGTRTGNTIYF; V gene: TRBV6-2/TRBV6-3; clone size: few; J gene: TRBJ1-3; D gene: NA
CDR3 DNA: TGTGCCACCAGCAGAGATCACGGGGGAGCCGAGCAGTACTTC; CDR3 protein: CATSRDHGGAEQYF; V gene: TRBV15; clone size: NA; J gene: TRBJ2-7; D gene: NA
CDR3 DNA: TGTGCCAGCAGCACCGGGGACCAGCAAGAGACCCAGTACTTC; CDR3 protein: CASSTGDQQETQYF; V gene: TRBV12-3/TRBV12-4; clone size: many; J gene: TRBJ2-5; D gene: NA
CDR3 DNA: TGTGCCAGCAGCTTGGGACTAGCACCAGATACGCAGTATTTT; CDR3 protein: CASSLGLAPDTQYF; V gene: TRBV5-6; clone size: NA; J gene: TRBJ2-3; D gene: TRBD2
CDR3 DNA: TGTGCCAGCAGTACGGCCCCCGGGGGTGGCACCGGGGAGCTGTTTTTT; CDR3 protein: CASSTAPGGGTGELFF; V gene: TRBV6-6; clone size: few; J gene: TRBJ2-2; D gene: NA
CDR3 DNA: TGTGCCAGCAGCTTAGGGACAGCAGGCGAGCAGTACTTC; CDR3 protein: CASSLGTAGEQYF; V gene: TRBV7-2; clone size: many; J gene: TRBJ2-7; D gene: NA
CDR3 DNA: TGTGCCAGCAGCGGAAGAAGGGGGAACACTGAAGCTTTCTTT; CDR3 protein: CASSGRRGNTEAFF; V gene: TRBV9; clone size: NA; J gene: TRBJ1-1; D gene: NA